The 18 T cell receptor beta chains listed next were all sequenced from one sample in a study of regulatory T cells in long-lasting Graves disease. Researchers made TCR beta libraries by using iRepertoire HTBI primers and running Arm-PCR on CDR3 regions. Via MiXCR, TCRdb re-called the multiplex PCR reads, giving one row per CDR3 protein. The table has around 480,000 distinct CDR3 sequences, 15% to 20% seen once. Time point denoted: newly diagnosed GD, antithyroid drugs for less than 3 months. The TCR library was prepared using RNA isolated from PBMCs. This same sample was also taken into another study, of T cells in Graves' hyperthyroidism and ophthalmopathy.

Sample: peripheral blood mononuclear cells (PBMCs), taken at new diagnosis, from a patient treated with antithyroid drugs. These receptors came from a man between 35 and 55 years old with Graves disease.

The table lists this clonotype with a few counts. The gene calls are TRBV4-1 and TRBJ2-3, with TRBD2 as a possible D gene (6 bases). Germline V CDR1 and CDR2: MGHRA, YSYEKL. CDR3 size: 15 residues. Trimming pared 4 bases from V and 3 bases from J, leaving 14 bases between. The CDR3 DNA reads TGCGCCAGCAGCCCCCGGCGGGGTGAGACAGATACGCAGTATTTT. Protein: CASSPRRGETDTQYF.

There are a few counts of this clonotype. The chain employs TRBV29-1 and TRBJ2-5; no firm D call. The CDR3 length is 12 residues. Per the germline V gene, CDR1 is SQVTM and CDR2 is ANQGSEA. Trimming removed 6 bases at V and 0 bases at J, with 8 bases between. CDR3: CSVTGYQETQYF. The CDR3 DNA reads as TGCAGCGTGACCGGGTACCAAGAGACCCAGTACTTC.

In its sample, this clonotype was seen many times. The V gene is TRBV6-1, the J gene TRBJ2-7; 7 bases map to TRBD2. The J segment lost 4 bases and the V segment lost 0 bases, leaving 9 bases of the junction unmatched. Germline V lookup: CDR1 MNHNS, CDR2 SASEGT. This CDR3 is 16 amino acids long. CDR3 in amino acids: CASSEASKRELYEQYF. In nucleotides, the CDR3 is TGTGCCAGCAGTGAAGCATCGAAGCGGGAATTATACGAGCAGTACTTC.

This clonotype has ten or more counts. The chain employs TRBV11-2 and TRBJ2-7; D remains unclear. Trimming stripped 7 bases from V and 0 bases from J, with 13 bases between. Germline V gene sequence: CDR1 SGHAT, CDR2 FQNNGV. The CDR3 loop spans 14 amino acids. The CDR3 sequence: CASKMGPSSYEQYF. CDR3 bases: TGTGCCAGCAAAATGGGCCCGAGCTCCTACGAGCAGTACTTC.

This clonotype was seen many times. The CDR3 spells CASRKGTEAFF. DNA of the CDR3: TGTGCCAGCAGGAAAGGGACTGAAGCTTTCTTT. The V gene is TRBV27, the J gene TRBJ1-1, with D unclear. CDR1 and CDR2 (germline): MNHEY, SMNVEV (reference sequence). The CDR3 extends over 11 amino acids. Trimming removed 6 bases from V and 5 bases from J, with 7 bases in between.

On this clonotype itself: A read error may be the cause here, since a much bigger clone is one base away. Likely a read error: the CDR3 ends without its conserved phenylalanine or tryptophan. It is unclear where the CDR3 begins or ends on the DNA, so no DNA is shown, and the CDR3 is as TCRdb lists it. This chain's CDR3 is CASSLDVGGPEVFL. The chain links TRBV7-7 to TRBJ2-1; the table's D call TRBD2 went unverified against the DNA. The germline V gene encodes CDR1 SSHAT and CDR2 FNYEAQ (reference sequence). The CDR3 is 14 residues long, ends included.

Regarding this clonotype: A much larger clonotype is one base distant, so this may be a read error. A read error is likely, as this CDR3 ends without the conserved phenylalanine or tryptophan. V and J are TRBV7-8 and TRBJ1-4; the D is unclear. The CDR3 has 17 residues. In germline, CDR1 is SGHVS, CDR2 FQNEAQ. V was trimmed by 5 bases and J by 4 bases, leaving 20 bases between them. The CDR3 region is CASSPRLFRSLNEKLFC. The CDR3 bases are TGTGCCAGCAGCCCCCGCCTATTTAGATCCCTTAATGAAAAACTGTTTTGT.

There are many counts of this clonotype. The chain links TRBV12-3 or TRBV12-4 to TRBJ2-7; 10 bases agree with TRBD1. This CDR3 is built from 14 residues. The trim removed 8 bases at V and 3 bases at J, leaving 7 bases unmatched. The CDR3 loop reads CASGRGTGVYEQYF. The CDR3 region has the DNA TGTGCCAGCGGCCGGGGGACAGGGGTCTACGAGCAGTACTTC.

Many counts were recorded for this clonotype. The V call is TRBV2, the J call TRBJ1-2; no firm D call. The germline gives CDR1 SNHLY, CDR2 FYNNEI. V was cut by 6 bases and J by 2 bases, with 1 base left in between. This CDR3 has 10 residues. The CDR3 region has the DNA TGTGCCAGCAGAAACTATGGCTACACCTTC. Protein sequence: CASRNYGYTF.

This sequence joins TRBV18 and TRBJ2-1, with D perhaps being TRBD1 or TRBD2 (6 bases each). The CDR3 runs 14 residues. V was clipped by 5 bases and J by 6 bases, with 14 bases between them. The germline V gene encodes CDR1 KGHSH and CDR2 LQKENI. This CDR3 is CASSSSRGGNEQFF. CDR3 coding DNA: TGTGCCAGCTCATCAAGCAGGGGAGGCAATGAGCAGTTCTTC.

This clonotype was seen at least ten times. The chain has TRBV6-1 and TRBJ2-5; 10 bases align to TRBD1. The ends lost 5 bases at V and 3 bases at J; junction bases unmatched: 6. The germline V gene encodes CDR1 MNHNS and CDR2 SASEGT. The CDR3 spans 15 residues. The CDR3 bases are TGTGCCAGCAGTACTCCCGGGACAGGGGAAGAGACCCAGTACTTC. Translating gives CASSTPGTGEETQYF.

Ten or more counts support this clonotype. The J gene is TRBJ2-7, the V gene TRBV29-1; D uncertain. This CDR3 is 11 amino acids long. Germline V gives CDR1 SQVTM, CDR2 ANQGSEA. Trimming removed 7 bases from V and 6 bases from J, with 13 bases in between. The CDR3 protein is CSGMKGSEQYF. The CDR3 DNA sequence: TGCAGCGGAATGAAGGGCTCCGAGCAGTACTTC.

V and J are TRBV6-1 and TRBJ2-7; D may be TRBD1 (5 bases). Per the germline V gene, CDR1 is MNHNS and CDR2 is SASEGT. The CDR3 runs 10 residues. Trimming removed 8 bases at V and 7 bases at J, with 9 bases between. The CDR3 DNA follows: TGTGCCAGCGGAAGGGGTGAGCAGTACTTC. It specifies CASGRGEQYF.

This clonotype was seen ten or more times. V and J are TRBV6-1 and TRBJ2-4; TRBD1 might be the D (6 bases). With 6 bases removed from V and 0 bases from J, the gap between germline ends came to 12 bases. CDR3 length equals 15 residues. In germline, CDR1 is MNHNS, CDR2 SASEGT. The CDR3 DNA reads TGTGCCAGCAGCCGGGACACAATAGCCAAAAACATTCAGTACTTC. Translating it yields CASSRDTIAKNIQYF.

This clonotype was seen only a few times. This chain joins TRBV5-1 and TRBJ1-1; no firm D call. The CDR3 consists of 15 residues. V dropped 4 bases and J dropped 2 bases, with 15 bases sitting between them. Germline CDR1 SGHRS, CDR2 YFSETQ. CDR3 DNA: TGCGCCAGCAGCCCTCGGTCCGGAGATAACACTGAAGCTTTCTTT. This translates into CASSPRSGDNTEAFF.

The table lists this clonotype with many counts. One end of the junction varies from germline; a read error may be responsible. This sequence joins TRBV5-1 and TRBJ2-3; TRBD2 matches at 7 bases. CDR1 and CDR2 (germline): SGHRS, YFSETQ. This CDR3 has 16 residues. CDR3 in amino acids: CASSLVGLSITDTQYF. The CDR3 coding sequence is TGTGCCAGCAGCTTGGTGGGACTATCGATCACAGATACGCAGTATTTT. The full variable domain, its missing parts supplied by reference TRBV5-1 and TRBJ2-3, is KAGVTQTPRYLIKTRGQQVTLSCSPISGHRSVSWYQQTPGQGLQFLFEYFSETQRNKGNFPGRFSGRQFSNSRSEMNVSTLELGDSALYLCASSLVGLSITDTQYFGPGTRLTVL.

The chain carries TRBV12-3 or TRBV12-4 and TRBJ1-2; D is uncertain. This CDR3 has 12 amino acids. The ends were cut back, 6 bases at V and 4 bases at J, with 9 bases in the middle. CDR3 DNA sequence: TGTGCCAGCAGCTCAGAAGGCTATGGCTACACCTTC. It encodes CASSSEGYGYTF.

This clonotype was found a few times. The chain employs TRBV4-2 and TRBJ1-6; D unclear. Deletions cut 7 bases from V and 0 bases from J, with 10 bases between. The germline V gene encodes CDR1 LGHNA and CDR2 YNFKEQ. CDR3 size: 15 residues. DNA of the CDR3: TGTGCCAGCAAACGGGAGAGCTCCTATAATTCACCCCTCCACTTT. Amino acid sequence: CASKRESSYNSPLHF.